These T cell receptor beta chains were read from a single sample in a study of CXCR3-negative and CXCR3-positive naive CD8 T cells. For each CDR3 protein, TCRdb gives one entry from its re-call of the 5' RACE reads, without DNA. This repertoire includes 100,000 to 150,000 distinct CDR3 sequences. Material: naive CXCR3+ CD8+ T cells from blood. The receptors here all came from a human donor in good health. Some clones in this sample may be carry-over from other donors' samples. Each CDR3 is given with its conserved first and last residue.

CDR3aa: CASSQETGQGFYEQYF
v_gene: TRBV14
j_gene: TRBJ2-7

CDR3aa: CATCQEGADQETQYF
v_gene: TRBV27
j_gene: TRBJ2-5

CDR3aa: CASSVGRTGTEAFF
v_gene: TRBV9
j_gene: TRBJ1-1

CDR3aa: CASSYEQGSGYTF
v_gene: TRBV7-9
j_gene: TRBJ1-2

CDR3aa: CASTTGTEAFF
v_gene: TRBV30
j_gene: TRBJ1-1

CDR3aa: CASSPGLVGEQFF
v_gene: TRBV12-3/TRBV12-4
j_gene: TRBJ2-1

CDR3aa: CASSPTSGRVRGYGYTF
v_gene: TRBV27
j_gene: TRBJ1-2

CDR3aa: CASSQVSTETYSPLHF
v_gene: TRBV4-3
j_gene: TRBJ1-6

CDR3aa: CASSQVYYGSQAYEQYF
v_gene: TRBV14
j_gene: TRBJ2-7

CDR3aa: CSVEGTGGYTF
v_gene: TRBV29-1
j_gene: TRBJ1-2

CDR3aa: CSAAPAGGPNEQFF
v_gene: TRBV29-1
j_gene: TRBJ2-1

CDR3aa: CASSFRESGNTIYF
v_gene: TRBV6-5
j_gene: TRBJ1-3

CDR3aa: CASSSRIADPPGEQFF
v_gene: TRBV12-3/TRBV12-4
j_gene: TRBJ2-1

CDR3aa: CASSFFSSRSGLRF
v_gene: TRBV28
j_gene: TRBJ2-5

CDR3aa: CASSGQGRSTEAFF
v_gene: TRBV9
j_gene: TRBJ1-1

CDR3aa: CSVELSVRAEAFF
v_gene: TRBV29-1
j_gene: TRBJ1-1

CDR3aa: CARPSDRGRNQPQHF
v_gene: TRBV28
j_gene: TRBJ1-5

CDR3aa: CASSLFGDREQYF
v_gene: TRBV5-1
j_gene: TRBJ2-7

CDR3aa: CASSQGTAAYEQYF
v_gene: TRBV4-3
j_gene: TRBJ2-7

CDR3aa: CASSKPRQGAVEQYF
v_gene: TRBV21-1
j_gene: TRBJ2-7

CDR3aa: CSVGKGGTGELFF
v_gene: TRBV29-1
j_gene: TRBJ2-2

CDR3aa: CASSPTGTGVQPQHF
v_gene: TRBV12-3/TRBV12-4
j_gene: TRBJ1-5

CDR3aa: CASSSWGSSYEQYF
v_gene: TRBV12-3/TRBV12-4
j_gene: TRBJ2-7

CDR3aa: CASSYVLGGNQPQHF
v_gene: TRBV6-2/TRBV6-3
j_gene: TRBJ1-5

CDR3aa: CATSDEEDTEAFF
v_gene: TRBV15
j_gene: TRBJ1-1

CDR3aa: CASSFRTLANNNEQFF
v_gene: TRBV28
j_gene: TRBJ2-1

CDR3aa: CASSSAGTPAREQYF
v_gene: TRBV13
j_gene: TRBJ2-7

CDR3aa: CASHTPGGGDGYTF
v_gene: TRBV7-9
j_gene: TRBJ1-2

CDR3aa: CASSSTGEQYF
v_gene: TRBV28
j_gene: TRBJ2-7

CDR3aa: CASSLELAGSYEQYF
v_gene: TRBV5-1
j_gene: TRBJ2-7

CDR3aa: CSLVANTGELFF
v_gene: TRBV29-1
j_gene: TRBJ2-2

CDR3aa: CSAVPTGAPYGYTF
v_gene: TRBV29-1
j_gene: TRBJ1-2

CDR3aa: CAISDWTSGGLLPPHEQYF
v_gene: TRBV10-3
j_gene: TRBJ2-7

CDR3aa: CASSLMPSGMNTGELFF
v_gene: TRBV7-2
j_gene: TRBJ2-2

CDR3aa: CASRTPGGVEQFF
v_gene: TRBV10-1
j_gene: TRBJ2-1

CDR3aa: CATSPGPAEMNTEAFF
v_gene: TRBV15
j_gene: TRBJ1-1

CDR3aa: CASRWSTEAFF
v_gene: TRBV25-1
j_gene: TRBJ1-1

CDR3aa: CASSAGGAGTEAFF
v_gene: TRBV7-2
j_gene: TRBJ1-1

CDR3aa: CASSLYSGTYEQYF
v_gene: TRBV27
j_gene: TRBJ2-7

CDR3aa: CASSVTSGSSYEQYF
v_gene: TRBV6-4
j_gene: TRBJ2-7

CDR3aa: CASSQRPGQPYEQYF
v_gene: TRBV3-1
j_gene: TRBJ2-7

CDR3aa: CASSQAGGSEQFF
v_gene: TRBV14
j_gene: TRBJ2-1

CDR3aa: CSIDGVGTGSLNEQFF
v_gene: TRBV29-1
j_gene: TRBJ2-1

CDR3aa: CSARVRGGTEAFF
v_gene: TRBV20-1
j_gene: TRBJ1-1

CDR3aa: CASSPEGRGYEQYF
v_gene: TRBV12-3/TRBV12-4
j_gene: TRBJ2-7

CDR3aa: CSARDYIHGDEQFF
v_gene: TRBV20-1
j_gene: TRBJ2-1